This T cell receptor beta chain was sequenced for a study of cytomegalovirus exposure and HLA in healthy donors. Study context: Among around 400 genotyped donors, around 80% fell in the Caucasian-associated ancestry cluster. Findings and caveats of the study: Several of the most significant clusters appeared, in a later analysis, to be linked to common viral pathogens. In a later analysis, DRB1 alleles had the most associated TCRs; HLA-C alleles the fewest.

This clone has only one observation. The target antigen is unknown. Both 60 Vbeta primers and 13 Jbeta primers went into the PCR. Using immunoSEQ multiplex PCR, the repertoire was profiled, and TCRdb retains in-frame clones only, with some absent. The sample holds fewer than 110,000 clones, around 73% seen once. CDR1 and CDR2 (germline): LNHDA, SQIVND (reference sequence). The CDR3 runs 15 residues. Trimming took 4 bases from V and 8 from J; bases not matched to a gene: 10. The sequence was obtained from a man aged 30 to 45 in good health and CMV-seronegative. The material sequenced was PBMCs. V gene TRBV19 combines with J gene TRBJ2-4, with TRBD1 identical over 8 bases. DNA of the CDR3: TGTGCCAGTAGTACCCGACAGGGGATGGGAGACATTCAGTACTTC. It is translated as CASSTRQGMGDIQYF.